This TCR beta chain was found in a study of T cells in localized non-small cell lung cancer. General study points: The study linked higher blood T cell density to longer overall survival.

Profiled with immunoSEQ multiplex PCR; TCRdb holds only in-frame clones, not every one. Of under 45,000 clones listed, around 83% are singletons. As concerns this clone: The antigen is not known.

CDR3 length equals 14 residues. J lost 10 bases, V lost 4 bases, and 7 bases had no gene match. Germline loops: CDR1 MNHEY, CDR2 SVGAGI. This receptor was obtained from a man between 40 and 70 years old with stage II lung adenocarcinoma. This material consisted of PBMCs, taken before any cancer treatment. The chain recombines TRBV6-5 with TRBJ1-6, with 7 positions matching TRBD1. The CDR3 protein is CASSFRDRNSPLHF. CDR3 in DNA: TGTGCCAGCAGTTTCCGGGACAGAAACTCACCCCTCCACTTT.